This record concerns one T cell receptor beta chain sequence. The antigen it binds to is not known. No base quality values were provided; no much bigger clone lies one nucleotide off. The time point label here, explained by the study, means: pre-treatment sample, taken before nivolumab and TIL therapy. A phase I trial run at two centers enrolled adults with stage 4 NSCLC between late 2017 and 2020. Samples came from a single-arm, open-label phase I trial of tumor-infiltrating lymphocyte therapy with nivolumab in advanced non-small cell lung cancer. Mononuclear cells from blood collected in EDTA tubes were isolated on a Ficoll gradient and snap-frozen as pellets, and DNA was then extracted using a Qiagen mini-prep kit. This sample was taken from a study of TIL therapy for anti-PD-1-resistant metastatic lung cancer (dated by TCRdb to the early 2020s). Context from the whole study: Before any PD-1/PD-L1 blockade was given, tumors were harvested, nivolumab was then administered, and patients who progressed went on to receive lymphodepletion, an infusion of expanded TIL, and IL-2. Across the cohort, whole-exome sequencing showed a median non-synonymous tumor mutation burden of approximately 1.5 mutations per megabase. Enrolled patients had a median age of around 51 years (range about 38-85) and a median tumor PD-L1 proportion score of 6%. The cohort was predominantly lung adenocarcinoma, with a handful of EGFR-mutant and two ALK-rearranged tumors, and half of patients were current or former smokers. Clonotypes were tracked across tumor, expanded TIL product and serial blood samples by T cell receptor beta sequencing of tumor and peripheral blood. Study-wide findings and limitations: The cohort was highly selected, with more treatment-naive, never-smoker and oncogene-addicted patients than typical, limiting generalizability. The study protocol defined all tumor marker inferences as exploratory. The baseline peripheral repertoire was partially replaced by infused TIL clonotypes, which then decayed over months, and persistence showed no apparent association with response.

TCR beta CDR3 regions were amplified from genomic DNA with the immunoSEQ v3 hsTCRB kit using bias-controlled multiplex PCR. The TCR libraries were sequenced on an Illumina NextSeq 500 to 2 million or so read pairs for survey level or roughly 5-6.5 million read pairs for deep level. Processing in the source paper ran as follows. Clonality was reported by immunoSEQ Analyzer software, which also assigned V, D and J genes and filtered out non-productive sequences. Repertoires were compared by productive Simpson clonality and by the Morisita overlap index of productive TRB rearrangements between infused TIL and blood. For each clone in blood, the absolute clonotype count was estimated by multiplying the lymphocyte count by the CD3+ fraction and by the clone's productive frequency. Not all clones reach the TCRdb copy of this immuneACCESS table, which keeps in-frame sequences only. Checked studies attribute under half of the gap to unresolved V genes and leave the rest unexplained. V and J calls and clone size follow that table, whereas D and trimming were derived from the DNA. The sample profile shows about 52,000 clones; around three quarters of them were found once. The ten largest clones represent about 5% of the sample.

V loses 3 bases of germline sequence and J loses 1 base, and the interval between the two ends is 19 bases. CDR1 and CDR2 were assigned from the germline V gene as KGHSH and LQKENI. From the cysteine through the phenylalanine, the CDR3 covers 17 amino acids. Only the CDR3 DNA is retained, 51 bases long and in frame from the first base. This chain joins TRBV18 to TRBJ2-7; the D segment could be TRBD1, given 5 matching bases. This material consisted of blood, taken at baseline. The clonotype comes from a woman aged 25 to 80 with non-small cell lung cancer. The nucleotide sequence reads TGTGCCAGCTCACCCTCCTCAGGGTGGGGATTTTCCTACGAGCAGTACTTC. This translates into CASSPSSGWGFSYEQYF. Here the CDR3 is joined to the reference TRBV18 and TRBJ2-7 genes, and the full variable domain is: NAGVMQNPRHLVRRRGQEARLRCSPMKGHSHVYWYRQLPEEGLKFMVYLQKENIIDESGMPKERFSAEFPKEGPSILRIQQVVRGDSAAYFCASSPSSGWGFSYEQYFGPGTRLTVT.